This paragraph covers one T cell receptor (beta chain) sequence. Its antigen is still unknown. It was healthy bone marrow donors who served as donors. This record comes from a study of cytomegalovirus exposure and HLA in healthy donors. General study findings and limits: The authors later linked a missense DCLRE1C variant to TCR beta V- and J-gene trimming. In presence/absence analyses, roughly uniform sequencing depth across donors was assumed.

PCR used 60 Vbeta primers and 13 Jbeta primers. Profiled with immunoSEQ multiplex PCR; TCRdb holds only in-frame clones, not every one. The repertoire includes just over 150,000 clones, around four fifths of them detected once, and under 1.5% sits in the top ten. Germline lookup yields CDR1 SGHTA and CDR2 FQGNSA. V lost 4 bases, J lost 4 bases, and 7 bases lay in between. The CDR3 contains 12 residues. The chain has TRBV7-2 and TRBJ1-2; TRBD1 might be the D (5 bases). Sequencing input: PBMCs. This receptor was obtained from a woman in her twenties or thirties in good health and CMV-seronegative. For the CDR3, the DNA is TGTGCCAGCAGCTCAGGGTTCTATGGCTACACCTTC. This sequence encodes CASSSGFYGYTF.